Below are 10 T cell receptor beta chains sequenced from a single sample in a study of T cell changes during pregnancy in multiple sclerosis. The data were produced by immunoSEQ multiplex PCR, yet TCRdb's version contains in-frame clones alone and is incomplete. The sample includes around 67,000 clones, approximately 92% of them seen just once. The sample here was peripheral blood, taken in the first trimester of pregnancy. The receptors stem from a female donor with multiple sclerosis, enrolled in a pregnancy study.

CDR3: CASSPPLAGGPLDNEQFF. The CDR3 bases are TGTGCCAGCTCACCACCACTAGCGGGAGGGCCTTTGGACAATGAGCAGTTCTTC. The chain employs TRBV18 and TRBJ2-1, with TRBD2 matching over 13 bases. Germline V lookup: CDR1 KGHSH, CDR2 LQKENI. The J segment lost 5 bases and the V segment lost 0 bases, leaving 7 bases of the junction unmatched. The CDR3 length is 18 residues. The full variable domain, in which reference TRBV18 and TRBJ2-1 provide the parts outside the CDR3, is NAGVMQNPRHLVRRRGQEARLRCSPMKGHSHVYWYRQLPEEGLKFMVYLQKENIIDESGMPKERFSAEFPKEGPSILRIQQVVRGDSAAYFCASSPPLAGGPLDNEQFFGPGTRLTVL.

The CDR3 sequence is CAWSVRLGLDTDTQYF. In DNA form, the CDR3 reads TGTGCCTGGAGTGTACGGTTGGGACTAGACACAGATACGCAGTATTTT. The gene calls are TRBV30 and TRBJ2-3, with 8 nucleotides matching TRBD2. CDR3 size: 16 residues. Per germline, CDR1 GTSNPN and CDR2 SVGIG (reference sequence). The V gene end was trimmed by 0 bases and the J gene end by 2 bases; junction bases not matched to a gene: 7. Looking up the rest from reference TRBV30 and TRBJ2-3 gives the full variable domain: SQTIHQWPATLVQPVGSPLSLECTVEGTSNPNLYWYRQAAGRGLQLLFYSVGIGQISSEVPQNLSASRPQDRQFILSSKKLLLSDSGFYLCAWSVRLGLDTDTQYFGPGTRLTVL.

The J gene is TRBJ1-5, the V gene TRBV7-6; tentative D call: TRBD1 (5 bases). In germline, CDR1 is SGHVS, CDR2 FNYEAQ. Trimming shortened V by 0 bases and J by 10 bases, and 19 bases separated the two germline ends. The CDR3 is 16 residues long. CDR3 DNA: TGTGCCAGCAGCTTAGCTACAGGCAGTATGAGCAGCCCCCAGCATTTT. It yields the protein CASSLATGSMSSPQHF.

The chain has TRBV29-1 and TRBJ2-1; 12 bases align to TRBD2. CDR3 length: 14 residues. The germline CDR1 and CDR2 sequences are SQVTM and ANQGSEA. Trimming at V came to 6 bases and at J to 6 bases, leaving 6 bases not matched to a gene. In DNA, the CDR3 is TGCAGCGTGGGGGGACTAGCGGGTGTCAATGAGCAGTTCTTC. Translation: CSVGGLAGVNEQFF.

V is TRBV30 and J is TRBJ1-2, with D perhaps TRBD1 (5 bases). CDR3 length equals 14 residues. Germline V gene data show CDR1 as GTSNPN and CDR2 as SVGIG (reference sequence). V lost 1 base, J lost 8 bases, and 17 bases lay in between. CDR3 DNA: TGTGCCTGGAGTGGGGGCAGGGTTGTTGGGGGCTACACCTTC. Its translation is CAWSGGRVVGGYTF.

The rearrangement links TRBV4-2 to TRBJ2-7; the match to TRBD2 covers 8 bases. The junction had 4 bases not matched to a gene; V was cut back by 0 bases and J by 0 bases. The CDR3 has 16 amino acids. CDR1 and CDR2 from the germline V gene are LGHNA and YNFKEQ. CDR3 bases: TGTGCCAGCAGCCAAGAAGGAACTAGCGGCTCCTACGAGCAGTACTTC. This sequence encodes CASSQEGTSGSYEQYF.

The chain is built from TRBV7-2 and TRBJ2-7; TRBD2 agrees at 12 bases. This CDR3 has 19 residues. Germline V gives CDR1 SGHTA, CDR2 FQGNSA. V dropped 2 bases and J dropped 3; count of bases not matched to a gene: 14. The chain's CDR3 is CASSLYISASGRAFYEQYF. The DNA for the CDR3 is TGTGCCAGCAGCTTATACATTTCGGCTAGCGGGAGGGCCTTCTACGAGCAGTACTTC.

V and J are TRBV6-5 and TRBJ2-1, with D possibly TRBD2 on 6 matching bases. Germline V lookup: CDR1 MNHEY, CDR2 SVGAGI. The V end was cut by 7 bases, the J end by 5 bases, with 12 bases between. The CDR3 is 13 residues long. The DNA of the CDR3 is TGTGCCAGCATACGACCGGGGGACAATGAGCAGTTCTTC. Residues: CASIRPGDNEQFF.

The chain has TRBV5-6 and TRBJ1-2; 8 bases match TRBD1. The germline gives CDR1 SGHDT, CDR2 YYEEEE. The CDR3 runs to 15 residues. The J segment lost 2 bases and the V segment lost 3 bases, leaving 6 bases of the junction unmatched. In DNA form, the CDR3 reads TGTGCCAGCAGCTCCCCGGGACAGGAAAACTATGGCTACACCTTC. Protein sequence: CASSSPGQENYGYTF.

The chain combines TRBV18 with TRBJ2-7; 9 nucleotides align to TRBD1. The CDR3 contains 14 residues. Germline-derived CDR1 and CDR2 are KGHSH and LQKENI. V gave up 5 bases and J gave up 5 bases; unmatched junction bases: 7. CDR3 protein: CASSFRQGVNEQYF. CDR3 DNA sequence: TGTGCCAGCTCATTCCGACAGGGGGTAAACGAGCAGTACTTC.